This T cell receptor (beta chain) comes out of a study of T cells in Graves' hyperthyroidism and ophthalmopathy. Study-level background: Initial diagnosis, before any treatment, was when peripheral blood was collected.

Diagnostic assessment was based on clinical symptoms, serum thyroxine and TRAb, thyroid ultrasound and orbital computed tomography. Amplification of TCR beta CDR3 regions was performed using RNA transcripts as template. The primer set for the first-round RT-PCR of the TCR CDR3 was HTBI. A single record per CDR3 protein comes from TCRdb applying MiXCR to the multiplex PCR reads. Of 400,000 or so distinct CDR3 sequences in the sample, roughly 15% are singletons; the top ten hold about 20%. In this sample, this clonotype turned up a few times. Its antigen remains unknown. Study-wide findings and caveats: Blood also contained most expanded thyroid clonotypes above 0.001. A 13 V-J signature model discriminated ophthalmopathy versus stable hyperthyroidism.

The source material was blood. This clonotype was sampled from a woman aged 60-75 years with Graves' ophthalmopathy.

Here the CDR3 reads CASTPQRITGELFF. In nucleotides, the CDR3 is TGTGCCAGCACTCCCCAGCGGATCACCGGGGAGCTGTTTTTT. The V gene is TRBV28, the J gene TRBJ2-2; D possibly corresponds to TRBD2 (5 bases). Germline values: CDR1 MDHEN, CDR2 SYDVKM. The CDR3 length is 14 residues. V lost 7 bases, J lost 4 bases, and 13 bases lay in between.